A single TCR beta chain is shown here with its context. Its antigen is unknown. TCRdb reprocessed the reads with MiXCR, giving one entry per CDR3 protein. The sample includes fewer than 200,000 distinct CDR3 sequences, about a tenth of them seen just once. CDR1 is MDHEN, CDR2 SYDVKM, per germline. V lost 5 bases, J lost 7 bases, and 5 bases stayed unmatched. The CDR3 length is 15 residues. This specimen belongs to a study of T cell repertoires in cytomegalovirus infection. Study background: In public TCR beta signatures, there were indications of both CMV infection and matching HLA type. General study results and limits: Frequencies of public TCR beta families were cumulated, and this identified carriers of CMV plus the relevant HLA.

The TCR comes from a human donor in good health (CMV status not recorded). Some clones in this sample may be carry-over from other donors' samples. The chain carries TRBV28 and TRBJ2-1; 13 nucleotides line up with TRBD2. The sample taken for sequencing was PBMCs. CDR3: CASSALAGGRNEQFF. Written as DNA, the CDR3 is TGTGCCAGCAGTGCACTAGCGGGAGGGAGAAATGAGCAGTTCTTC.